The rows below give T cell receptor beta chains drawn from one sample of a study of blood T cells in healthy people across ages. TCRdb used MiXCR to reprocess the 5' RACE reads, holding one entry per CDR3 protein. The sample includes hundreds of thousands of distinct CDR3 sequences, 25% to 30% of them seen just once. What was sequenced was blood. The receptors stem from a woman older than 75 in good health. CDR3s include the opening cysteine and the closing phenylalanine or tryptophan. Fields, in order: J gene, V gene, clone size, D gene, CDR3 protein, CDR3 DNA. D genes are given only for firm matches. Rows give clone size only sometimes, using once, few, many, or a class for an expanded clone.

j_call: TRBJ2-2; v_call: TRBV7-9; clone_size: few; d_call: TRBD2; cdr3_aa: CASRLLAGAPGSGELFF; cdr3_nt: TGTGCCAGCAGACTCTTAGCGGGGGCCCCGGGTTCCGGGGAGCTGTTTTTT
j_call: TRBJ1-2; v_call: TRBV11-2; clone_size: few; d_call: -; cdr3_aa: CASSAEGYGYTF; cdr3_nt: TGTGCCAGCAGCGCCGAGGGCTATGGCTACACCTTC
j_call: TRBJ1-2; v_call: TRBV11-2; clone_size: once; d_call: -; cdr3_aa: CASSLTRGFDGYTF; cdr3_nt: TGTGCCAGCAGCTTAACCAGGGGATTTGATGGCTACACCTTC
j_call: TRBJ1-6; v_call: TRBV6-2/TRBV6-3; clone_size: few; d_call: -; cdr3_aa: CASSYRGDNSPPHF; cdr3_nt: TGTGCCAGCAGTTACCGTGGGGATAATTCACCCCCCCACTTT
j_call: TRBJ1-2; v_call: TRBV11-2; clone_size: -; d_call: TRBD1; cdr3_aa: CASSRQGEDYGYTF; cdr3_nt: TGTGCCAGCAGCAGACAGGGGGAAGACTATGGCTACACCTTC
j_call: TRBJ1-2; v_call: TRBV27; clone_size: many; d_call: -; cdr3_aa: CASSLKAGIFPNYGYTF; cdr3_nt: TGTGCCAGCAGTTTGAAGGCAGGGATCTTCCCCAACTATGGCTACACCTTC
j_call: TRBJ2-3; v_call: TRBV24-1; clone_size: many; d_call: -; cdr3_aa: CATSAGGGDTQYF; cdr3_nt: TGTGCCACCAGTGCAGGGGGAGGGGATACGCAGTATTTT
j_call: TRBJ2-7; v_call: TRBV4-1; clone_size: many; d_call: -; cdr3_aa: CASSQEPSIAYEQYF; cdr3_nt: TGCGCCAGCAGCCAAGAGCCATCCATTGCCTACGAGCAGTACTTC
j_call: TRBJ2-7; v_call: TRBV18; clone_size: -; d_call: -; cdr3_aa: CASSPTRTVEQYF; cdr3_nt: TGTGCCAGCTCACCAACCAGAACGGTCGAGCAGTACTTC
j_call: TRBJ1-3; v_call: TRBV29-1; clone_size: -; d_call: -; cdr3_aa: CSARWSGNTIYF; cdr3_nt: TGCAGCGCCCGGTGGTCCGGTAACACCATATATTTT
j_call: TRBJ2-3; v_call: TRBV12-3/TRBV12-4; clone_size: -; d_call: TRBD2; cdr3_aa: CASSLGGGGRTDTEYF; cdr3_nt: TGTGCCAGCAGTCTTGGTGGCGGGGGGAGAACAGATACGGAATATTTT
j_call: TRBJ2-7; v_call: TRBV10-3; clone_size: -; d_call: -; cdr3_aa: CAISVVPGAFYEQYF; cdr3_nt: TGTGCCATCAGTGTGGTCCCGGGAGCCTTCTACGAGCAGTACTTC
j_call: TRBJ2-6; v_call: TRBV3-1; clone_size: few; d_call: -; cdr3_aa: CASSHGDWGSGANVLTF; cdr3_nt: TGTGCCAGCAGCCACGGGGATTGGGGCTCTGGGGCCAACGTCCTGACTTTC
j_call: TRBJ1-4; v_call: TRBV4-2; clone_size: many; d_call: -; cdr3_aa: CASSQARSEKLFF; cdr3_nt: TGTGCCAGCAGCCAAGCCCGATCTGAAAAACTGTTTTTT
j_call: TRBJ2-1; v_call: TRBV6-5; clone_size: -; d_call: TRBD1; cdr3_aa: CASSWNRGASYNEQFF; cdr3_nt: TGTGCCAGCAGTTGGAACAGGGGGGCATCCTACAATGAGCAGTTCTTC
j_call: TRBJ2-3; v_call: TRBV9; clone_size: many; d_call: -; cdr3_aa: CASSVSTRTFRSTDTQYF; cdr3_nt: TGTGCCAGCAGCGTATCCACCCGGACCTTCAGAAGCACAGATACGCAGTATTTT
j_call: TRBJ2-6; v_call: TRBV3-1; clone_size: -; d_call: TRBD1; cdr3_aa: CAGSQDMGTAVSYPTGANVLTF; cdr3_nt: TGTGCCGGCAGCCAAGATATGGGGACAGCCGTTTCCTATCCTACTGGGGCCAACGTCCTGACTTTC
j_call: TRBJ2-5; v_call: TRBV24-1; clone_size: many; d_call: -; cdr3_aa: CATSDGGTPKVETQYF; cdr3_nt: TGTGCCACCAGTGATGGTGGTACACCGAAGGTAGAGACCCAGTACTTC
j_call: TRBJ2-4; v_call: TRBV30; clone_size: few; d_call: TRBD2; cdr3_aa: CAWSNGGTAKNIQYF; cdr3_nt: TGTGCCTGGAGTAACGGGGGGACTGCCAAAAACATTCAGTACTTC
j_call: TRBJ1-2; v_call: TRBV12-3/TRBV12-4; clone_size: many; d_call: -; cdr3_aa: CASKGGGGGYTF; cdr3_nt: TGTGCCAGCAAAGGTGGGGGAGGTGGCTACACCTTC
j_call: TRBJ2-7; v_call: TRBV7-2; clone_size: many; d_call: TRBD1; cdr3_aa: CASSRVGTGGGGYEQYF; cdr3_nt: TGTGCCAGCAGCCGGGTGGGGACAGGGGGCGGAGGGTACGAGCAGTACTTC
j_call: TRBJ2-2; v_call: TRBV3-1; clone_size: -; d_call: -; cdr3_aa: CASSQGLGELFF; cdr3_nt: TGTGCCAGCAGCCAAGGGTTGGGGGAGCTGTTTTTT
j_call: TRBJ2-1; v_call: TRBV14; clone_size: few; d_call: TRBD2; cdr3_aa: CASSQDWLAGGNEQFF; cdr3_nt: TGTGCCAGCAGCCAAGACTGGCTAGCGGGGGGGAATGAGCAGTTCTTC
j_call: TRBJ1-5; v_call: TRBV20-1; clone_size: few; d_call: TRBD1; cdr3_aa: CSAIIQGQDNQPQHF; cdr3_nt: TGCAGTGCTATCATCCAGGGACAGGATAATCAGCCCCAGCATTTT
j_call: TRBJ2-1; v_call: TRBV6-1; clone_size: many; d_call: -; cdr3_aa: CASSETPGYRTYNEQFF; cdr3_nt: TGTGCCAGCAGTGAAACCCCAGGGTATAGGACCTACAATGAGCAGTTCTTC
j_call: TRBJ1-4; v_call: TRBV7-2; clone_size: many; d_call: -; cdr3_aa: CASSKRTEEKLFF; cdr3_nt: TGTGCCAGCAGCAAACGGACAGAAGAAAAACTGTTTTTT
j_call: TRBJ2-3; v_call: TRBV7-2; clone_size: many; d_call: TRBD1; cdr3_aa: CASSLRGQGASNTQYF; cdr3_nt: TGTGCCAGCAGCTTAAGGGGACAGGGGGCATCAAATACGCAGTATTTT
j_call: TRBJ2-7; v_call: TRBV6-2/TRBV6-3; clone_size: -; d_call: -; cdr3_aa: CASSYSEAYEQYF; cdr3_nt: TGTGCCAGCAGTTACTCGGAGGCCTACGAGCAGTACTTC
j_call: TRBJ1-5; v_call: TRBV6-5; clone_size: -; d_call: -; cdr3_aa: CASSYSTRAGRYSNQPQHF; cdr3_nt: TGTGCCAGCAGTTACTCAACCAGGGCAGGCAGATATAGCAATCAGCCCCAGCATTTT
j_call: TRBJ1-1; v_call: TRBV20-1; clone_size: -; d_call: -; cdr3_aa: CSARDWQRSVTEAFF; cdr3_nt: TGCAGTGCTAGAGATTGGCAGCGCTCTGTCACGGAAGCTTTCTTT
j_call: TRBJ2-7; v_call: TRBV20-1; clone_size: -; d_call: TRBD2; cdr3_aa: CSASWGGPYEQYF; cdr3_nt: TGCAGTGCTAGTTGGGGAGGGCCGTACGAGCAGTACTTC
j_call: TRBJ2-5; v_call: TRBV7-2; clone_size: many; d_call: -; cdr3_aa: CASSLNGGQETQYF; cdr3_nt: TGTGCCAGCAGCTTAAACGGCGGCCAAGAGACCCAGTACTTC
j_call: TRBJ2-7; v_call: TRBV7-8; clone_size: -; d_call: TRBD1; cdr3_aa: CASSLKTGNAIEQYF; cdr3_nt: TGTGCCAGCAGCTTAAAGACAGGGAACGCCATCGAGCAGTACTTC
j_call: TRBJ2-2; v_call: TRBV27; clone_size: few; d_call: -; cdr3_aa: CASSAMRARGTGELFF; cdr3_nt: TGTGCCAGCAGTGCCATGAGGGCGCGTGGCACCGGGGAGCTGTTTTTT
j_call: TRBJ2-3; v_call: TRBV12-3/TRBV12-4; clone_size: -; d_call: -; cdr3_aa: CASSRLGAGGDTQYF; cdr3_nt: TGTGCCAGCAGCCGATTGGGGGCTGGGGGGGATACGCAGTATTTT
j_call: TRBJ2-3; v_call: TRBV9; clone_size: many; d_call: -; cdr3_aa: CASTLDSGTDTQYF; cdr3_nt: TGTGCCAGCACCCTGGATAGCGGCACAGATACGCAGTATTTT
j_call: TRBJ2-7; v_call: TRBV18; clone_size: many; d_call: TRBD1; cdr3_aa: CASSPSGQGQYF; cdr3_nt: TGTGCCAGCTCACCATCCGGACAGGGACAGTACTTC
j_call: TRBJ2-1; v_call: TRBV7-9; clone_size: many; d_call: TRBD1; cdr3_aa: CASSSGTGGHEQFF; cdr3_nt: TGTGCCAGCAGCTCGGGGACAGGGGGCCATGAGCAGTTCTTC
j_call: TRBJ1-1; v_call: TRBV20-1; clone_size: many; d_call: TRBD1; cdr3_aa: CSAPDRVHGAFF; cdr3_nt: TGCAGTGCCCCCGACAGGGTACATGGAGCTTTCTTT
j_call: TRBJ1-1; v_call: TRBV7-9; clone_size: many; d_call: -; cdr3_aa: CASSLGSSEAFF; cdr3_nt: TGTGCCAGCAGCTTAGGGTCCTCTGAAGCTTTCTTT
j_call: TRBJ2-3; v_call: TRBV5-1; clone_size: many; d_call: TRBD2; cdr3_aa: CASSFAGLAGGLVIQDTQYF; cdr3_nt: TGCGCCAGCAGCTTCGCGGGGCTAGCGGGGGGTCTCGTGATCCAAGATACGCAGTATTTT
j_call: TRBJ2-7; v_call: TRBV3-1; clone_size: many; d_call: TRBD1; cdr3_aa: CASSPQGQGPYEQYF; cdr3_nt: TGTGCCAGCAGTCCACAAGGACAGGGGCCCTACGAGCAGTACTTC
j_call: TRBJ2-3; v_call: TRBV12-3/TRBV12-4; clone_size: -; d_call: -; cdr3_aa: CASSAGLLTDAQYF; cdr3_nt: TGTGCCAGCAGTGCGGGACTGCTCACAGATGCGCAGTATTTT
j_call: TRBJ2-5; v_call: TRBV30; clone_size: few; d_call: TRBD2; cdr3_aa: CACPGLGVTQYF; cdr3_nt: TGTGCCTGTCCGGGACTAGGGGTGACCCAGTACTTC
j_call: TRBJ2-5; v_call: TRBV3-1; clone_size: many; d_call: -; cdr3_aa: CASSQVRVELETQYF; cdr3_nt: TGTGCCAGCAGCCAAGTGAGGGTAGAGTTAGAGACCCAGTACTTC
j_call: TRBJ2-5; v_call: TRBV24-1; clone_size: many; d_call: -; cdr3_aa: CATSDPKTVQETQYF; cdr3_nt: TGTGCCACCAGTGATCCGAAGACAGTACAAGAGACCCAGTACTTC
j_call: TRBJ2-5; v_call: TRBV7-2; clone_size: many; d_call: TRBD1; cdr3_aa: CASSLVGTGETQYF; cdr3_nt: TGTGCCAGCAGCTTAGTAGGGACAGGAGAGACCCAGTACTTC
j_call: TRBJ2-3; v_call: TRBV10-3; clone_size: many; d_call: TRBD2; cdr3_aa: CAISATPGRGTSGADTQYF; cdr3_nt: TGTGCCATCAGTGCCACCCCCGGTCGCGGGACTAGCGGGGCTGATACGCAGTATTTT
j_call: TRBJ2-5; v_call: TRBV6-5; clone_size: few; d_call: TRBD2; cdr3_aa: CASRPGTSGGANEQYF; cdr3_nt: TGTGCCAGCAGACCCGGGACTAGCGGGGGGGCTAATGAGCAGTACTTC